Listed here are 22 T cell receptor beta chains from one sample, sequenced in a study of cytomegalovirus exposure and HLA in healthy donors. With 60 Vbeta and 13 Jbeta primers, the PCR was carried out. Clones were sequenced by immunoSEQ multiplex PCR, and TCRdb holds only the in-frame ones, with some missing. The data contain 100,000 to 150,000 clones, about 71% of them singletons. The sample was PBMCs. All receptors come from a woman aged 45-65 years in good health and CMV-seronegative.

This chain uses TRBV30 with TRBJ1-3; no clear D gene. The CDR3 length is 12 residues. Germline lookup yields CDR1 GTSNPN and CDR2 SVGIG (reference sequence). Between the trimmed V and J ends, which lost 2 bases and 3 bases, there was a span of 5 bases. For the CDR3, the DNA is TGTGCCTGGAGTTCCAATGGAAACACCATATATTTT. The encoded protein is CAWSSNGNTIYF.

The chain carries TRBV7-2 and TRBJ2-7; 8 nucleotides line up with TRBD1. Germline values: CDR1 SGHTA, CDR2 FQGNSA. Germline trimming cut 5 bases from V and 3 bases from J; bases unmatched to any gene: 6. The CDR3 sequence is 14 residues long. CDR3 DNA sequence: TGTGCCAGCAGCCTAGGACAGGGAGGCTACGAGCAGTACTTC. Amino acids: CASSLGQGGYEQYF.

The chain couples TRBV9 to TRBJ1-3; D call uncertain. Germline V gene data show CDR1 as SGDLS and CDR2 as YYNGEE. This CDR3 contains 14 residues. V shed 0 bases and J shed 3 bases, with 7 bases lying between them. CDR3 in DNA: TGTGCCAGCAGCGTAGGCGTTTTTGGAAACACCATATATTTT. It encodes CASSVGVFGNTIYF.

The chain uses TRBV14 and TRBJ2-1, with D perhaps TRBD2 (6 bases). The CDR3 sequence is 13 residues long. With 1 base removed from V and 10 bases from J, the gap between germline ends came to 11 bases. The germline V gene encodes CDR1 SGHDN and CDR2 FVKESK. The CDR3 DNA reads TGTGCCAGCAGCCAAGGGCTCGGGAGAGAGCAGTTCTTC. Its protein is CASSQGLGREQFF.

This clone was recorded a few times. This chain links TRBV19 with TRBJ2-2; the D gene is possibly TRBD2 (6 bases). Germline values: CDR1 LNHDA, CDR2 SQIVND (reference sequence). The CDR3 runs to 16 residues. Trimming left V 6 bases short and J 1 base short, with 15 bases between. CDR3 coding DNA: TGTGCCAGTAGAGATGATATGGGGGGGAACACCGGGGAGCTGTTTTTT. It encodes CASRDDMGGNTGELFF.

This clone has more than one count but fewer than ten. This chain uses TRBV30 with TRBJ2-7; D is perhaps TRBD1 (6 bases). Trimming removed 2 bases from V and 4 bases from J, with 15 bases in between. Germline V CDR1 and CDR2: GTSNPN, SVGIG (reference sequence). The CDR3 length is 14 residues. CDR3 nucleotide sequence: TGTGCCTGGAGTCGGCGGAACAGGGTTTACGAGCAGTACTTC. It translates to CAWSRRNRVYEQYF.

Remarks on this clone: Other DNA sequences in the sample encode the same CDR3. The V and J genes are TRBV6-7 and TRBJ2-2; D may be TRBD1 (6 bases). Being an ORF, TRBV6-7 has a function that is uncertain. This CDR3 has 15 residues. Trimming removed 5 bases at V and 6 bases at J, with 16 bases between. The CDR3: CASSRTGILAGELFF. Here the CDR3 DNA reads TGTGCCAGCAGTCGTACAGGGATTTTGGCCGGGGAGCTGTTTTTT.

The chain carries TRBV19 and TRBJ1-1; D uncertain. CDR3 size: 11 residues. CDR1 and CDR2 from the germline V gene are LNHDA and SQIVND (reference sequence). Trimming left V 4 bases short and J 6 bases short, with 6 bases between. The CDR3 DNA sequence: TGTGCCAGTAGTAACATCCCTGAAGCTTTCTTT. Its protein product is CASSNIPEAFF.

The rearrangement links TRBV5-1 to TRBJ2-7; perhaps TRBD2 as D (6 bases). Trimming took off 5 bases at V and 3 bases at J, with 12 bases between the two ends. This CDR3 region has 13 residues. Germline-derived CDR1 and CDR2 are SGHRS and YFSETQ. The CDR3 loop reads CASRSEGFYEQYF. In DNA, the CDR3 is TGCGCCAGCAGATCGGAGGGATTCTACGAGCAGTACTTC.

This chain uses TRBV9 with TRBJ2-2, with 10 bases fitting TRBD2. The V segment lost 3 bases and the J segment 1 base; nucleotides outside the gene matches: 6. Germline values: CDR1 SGDLS, CDR2 YYNGEE. CDR3 size: 17 residues. The CDR3 region is CASSELTSGMNTGELFF. The CDR3 nucleotides read TGTGCCAGCAGCGAGCTTACTAGCGGGATGAACACCGGGGAGCTGTTTTTT.

V and J are TRBV11-2 and TRBJ2-7; 8 nucleotides line up with TRBD2. Germline-derived CDR1 and CDR2 are SGHAT and FQNNGV. V was pared by 2 bases and J by 4 bases, with 10 bases of the junction left unmatched. The length of the CDR3 is 16 residues. The CDR3 bases are TGTGCCAGCAGCTTAAGTACCGGGAGGGCAAGATACGAGCAGTACTTC. Its protein product is CASSLSTGRARYEQYF.

V usage is TRBV7-2 and J usage is TRBJ2-5, with 13 bases identical to TRBD2. The CDR3 sequence is 14 residues long. Germline V gene data show CDR1 as SGHTA and CDR2 as FQGNSA. Trimming at V came to 8 bases and at J to 3 bases, leaving 3 bases not matched to a gene. The CDR3 coding sequence is TGTGCCAGCGTAGGGACTAGCGGGAAAGAGACCCAGTACTTC. This translates into CASVGTSGKETQYF.

V is TRBV18 and J is TRBJ1-1; 10 nucleotides match TRBD1. Per germline, CDR1 KGHSH and CDR2 LQKENI. The J segment lost 5 bases and the V segment lost 3 bases, leaving 9 bases of the junction unmatched. The CDR3 is 16 residues long. This CDR3 reads CASSPATGTGATEAFF. CDR3 sequence (DNA): TGTGCCAGCTCACCCGCAACAGGGACAGGGGCGACTGAAGCTTTCTTT. The full variable domain, completed using reference TRBV18 and TRBJ1-1, is NAGVMQNPRHLVRRRGQEARLRCSPMKGHSHVYWYRQLPEEGLKFMVYLQKENIIDESGMPKERFSAEFPKEGPSILRIQQVVRGDSAAYFCASSPATGTGATEAFFGQGTRLTVV.

The genes are TRBV28 and TRBJ2-3, with 7 bases identical to TRBD1. Trimming at V came to 6 bases and at J to 0 bases, leaving 3 bases not matched to a gene. The V gene's germline CDR1 is MDHEN and CDR2 SYDVKM. The CDR3 spans 14 residues. DNA of the CDR3: TGTGCCAGCAGGGCGGACAGGAGCACAGATACGCAGTATTTT. The encoded protein is CASRADRSTDTQYF.

This chain joins TRBV11-2 and TRBJ2-1; D perhaps matches TRBD1 (6 bases). This CDR3 comprises 16 residues. Looked up from germline, CDR1 is SGHAT and CDR2 is FQNNGV. With 0 bases removed from V and 6 bases from J, the gap between germline ends came to 15 bases. The CDR3 DNA is TGTGCCAGCAGCTTAGAGTGGCAGGGGATGGTCAATGAGCAGTTCTTC. Encoded protein: CASSLEWQGMVNEQFF.

The J gene is TRBJ2-2, the V gene TRBV7-2; TRBD1 is a possible D gene (6 bases). Per the germline V gene, CDR1 is SGHTA and CDR2 is FQGNSA. The V end lost 0 bases, the J end lost 4 bases, and 6 bases lay between the germline ends. The CDR3 extends over 14 amino acids. The CDR3 protein is CASSLARGTGELFF. The CDR3 DNA follows: TGTGCCAGCAGCTTAGCCAGGGGCACCGGGGAGCTGTTTTTT. Based on the CDR3 plus reference TRBV7-2 and TRBJ2-2, the full variable domain is GAGVSQSPSNKVTEKGKDVELRCDPISGHTALYWYRQSLGQGLEFLIYFQGNSAPDKSGLPSDRFSAERTGGSVSTLTIQRTQQEDSAVYLCASSLARGTGELFFGEGSRLTVL.

V and J are TRBV2 and TRBJ1-5; 7 bases are shared with TRBD1. Germline V gives CDR1 SNHLY, CDR2 FYNNEI. The J segment lost 9 bases and the V segment lost 7 bases, leaving 6 bases of the junction unmatched. The CDR3 has 12 residues. In DNA, the CDR3 is TGTGCCAGCAATACAGGGGTTTGGCCCCAGCATTTT. Its protein product is CASNTGVWPQHF.

This clone was picked up one time. The chain carries TRBV30 and TRBJ1-5; D ambiguous. V was shortened by 1 base and J by 1 base, with 8 bases between the two germline ends. The CDR3 sequence is 14 residues long. CDR1 is GTSNPN, CDR2 SVGIG, per germline (reference sequence). The CDR3 DNA is TGTGCCTGGAGTGCTGGAGTGAGCAATCAGCCCCAGCATTTT. Protein product: CAWSAGVSNQPQHF.

J is TRBJ2-1 and V is TRBV4-3, with 9 bases identical to TRBD1. V dropped 0 bases and J dropped 6; count of bases not matched to a gene: 15. The CDR3 spans 19 residues. Germline lookup yields CDR1 LGHNA and CDR2 YSLEER. The CDR3, as DNA: TGCGCCAGCAGCCAAGATTGGGGGGGTCCGGGACAGGGACCCAATGAGCAGTTCTTC. Translating gives CASSQDWGGPGQGPNEQFF.

This clone was counted a few times. One junction end disagrees with the germline gene, perhaps due to a read error. The V and J genes are TRBV7-9 and TRBJ1-2; D is ambiguous. Germline V gives CDR1 SEHNR, CDR2 FQNEAQ (reference sequence). CDR3 size: 12 residues. The CDR3 nucleotides read TGTTCCAGCAGCTTAGCCAGTCGAGGCTACACCTTC. This codes for CSSSLASRGYTF.

The chain links TRBV7-2 to TRBJ1-4; D not certain. The germline V gene has CDR1 SGHTA and CDR2 FQGNSA. V was pared by 2 bases and J by 0 bases, with 13 bases between. This CDR3 contains 17 residues. The CDR3 coding sequence is TGTGCCAGCAGCTTAATGAACTTTTTCGCAACTAATGAAAAACTGTTTTTT. Protein sequence: CASSLMNFFATNEKLFF.

This clone came up a few times. J is TRBJ2-2 and V is TRBV2, with 7 nucleotides matching TRBD2. Trimming took 3 bases from V and 4 from J; bases not matched to a gene: 8. The CDR3 length is 16 residues. Germline CDR1 reads SNHLY; CDR2 reads FYNNEI. CDR3 in DNA: TGTGCCAGCAGTGAGGTGGGGAGGGCAAGCACCGGGGAGCTGTTTTTT. Its translation: CASSEVGRASTGELFF.